This passage covers 8 T cell receptor beta chains from one sample sequenced in a study of T cell repertoires in cytomegalovirus infection. These receptors' antigens are unknown. Via MiXCR, TCRdb re-called the reads, giving one row per CDR3 protein. The table includes 600,000 to 700,000 distinct CDR3 sequences, around a third detected once. The sample in question was cultured PBMCs, obtained from culture after CMV antigen stimulation. Source of these receptors: a human donor in good health (CMV status not recorded). Some clones in this sample may be carry-over from other donors' samples.

This chain joins TRBV20-1 and TRBJ1-4; no firm D call. CDR1 and CDR2 (germline): DFQATT, SNEGSKA (reference sequence). The CDR3 spans 12 residues. V was trimmed by 1 base and J by 5 bases, leaving 5 bases between them. The CDR3 bases are TGCAGTGCTAGAGCCCGAAATGAAAAACTGTTTTTT. Residues: CSARARNEKLFF.

Worth noting for this clonotype: This may be a read error, as it is one base from a much larger clone. The chain couples TRBV11-1 to TRBJ2-1; TRBD2 matches at 15 bases. J lost 2 bases, V lost 6 bases, and 11 bases had no gene match. The CDR3 has 19 amino acids. Germline CDR1 SGHAT, CDR2 FQDESV (reference sequence). As DNA, the CDR3 is TGTGCCAGCAGTAAGGGACTAGCGGGAGGCTCTGACCCCTACAATGAGCAGTTCTTC. Translated: CASSKGLAGGSDPYNEQFF.

This clonotype was counted only a few times. CDR3 loop: CACRPVGGMNTEAFF. Here the CDR3 DNA reads TGTGCCTGCCGACCGGTGGGGGGAATGAACACTGAAGCTTTCTTT. The chain couples TRBV30 to TRBJ1-1; D possibly corresponds to TRBD1 (5 bases). CDR1 GTSNPN and CDR2 SVGIG come from the germline V gene (reference sequence). The CDR3 has 15 amino acids. V gave up 6 bases and J gave up 0 bases, with 17 bases separating them.

The gene calls are TRBV29-1 and TRBJ2-4, with TRBD1 matching over 10 bases. In germline, CDR1 is SQVTM, CDR2 ANQGSEA. V lost 1 base and J lost 8; bases outside the gene matches: 2. The CDR3 has 13 amino acids. The CDR3 region has the DNA TGCAGCGTTGAAGGACAGGGGGCGTACATTCAGTACTTC. This gives the protein CSVEGQGAYIQYF.

As DNA, the CDR3 is TGTGCCAGCAGGGACTGGACTGGGAAACTGTTTTTT. Translated, it gives CASRDWTGKLFF. The V and J genes are TRBV6-5 and TRBJ1-4; D is uncertain. Germline lookup yields CDR1 MNHEY and CDR2 SVGAGI. This CDR3 is 12 amino acids long. The V and J ends lost 6 bases and 11 bases respectively, with 13 bases between them.

V and J are TRBV6-1 and TRBJ1-1, with unresolved D. Deletions cut 2 bases from V and 6 bases from J, with 13 bases between. From germline, CDR1 is MNHNS and CDR2 SASEGT. There are 14 residues in the CDR3. The DNA of the CDR3 is TGTGCCAGCAGTGAATACGGCCCCGGGGCTGAAGCTTTCTTT. Amino acid sequence: CASSEYGPGAEAFF.

The table lists this clonotype with a few counts. J is TRBJ2-5 and V is TRBV10-3, with 7 bases matching TRBD2. J was trimmed by 5 bases and V by 3 bases; bases with no gene match: 9. The CDR3 runs 15 residues. CDR1 and CDR2 from the germline V gene are ENHRY and SYGVKD. The CDR3 DNA follows: TGTGCCATCAGTGAAGGGGCTAGCGGTTACGAGACCCAGTACTTC. This translates into CAISEGASGYETQYF.

The rearrangement links TRBV19 to TRBJ2-7; 13 nucleotides align to TRBD2. The ends lost 3 bases at V and 5 bases at J; junction bases unmatched: 4. The CDR3 is made up of 15 amino acids. CDR1 is LNHDA, CDR2 SQIVND, per germline (reference sequence). The CDR3: CASSIGLAGVNEQYF. For the CDR3, the DNA is TGTGCCAGTAGTATCGGACTAGCGGGAGTCAACGAGCAGTACTTC.